This TCR beta chain was documented in a study of T cell responses to AZD1222 COVID-19 vaccine. Study-wide points: Regions left unmutated in variants are reportedly the target of nearly half of spike-specific TCRs. Repertoire sampling occurred only after the peak T cell response.

Sequenced by immunoSEQ multiplex PCR; TCRdb stores in-frame clones only, minus some. The sample contains roughly 58,000 clones, 85% of which appear only once. In regard to this clone: Its antigen remains unknown.

Germline lookup yields CDR1 SGHRS and CDR2 YFSETQ. The CDR3 spans 15 residues. V lost 1 base and J lost 4, with 12 bases in between. The chain links TRBV5-1 to TRBJ1-3, with D unclear. The receptor's source is an adult in good health. Sequenced here: peripheral blood, sampled on day 0 of MenACWY control vaccination. CDR3 region: CASSLSGTAGNTIYF. For the CDR3, the DNA is TGCGCCAGCAGCTTGAGCGGAACCGCGGGAAACACCATATATTTT.